The next 23 T cell receptor beta chains were all read from a single sample in a study of human T cells and chemical hapten exposure (dated by TCRdb to 2020 to 2023). The library was produced with RACE. Sequenced using a NextSeq 500. TCRdb took the public reads, trimmed them with fastp at Q25, ran MiXCR for clone calling and kept in-frame beta chains. A single entry per CDR3 protein holds the most common genes and DNA from its merged rows. Present in this sample are 40,000 to 50,000 distinct CDR3 sequences, 9.5% to 15% of which were seen just once. The ten most abundant clones make up approximately 5.3% of the sample. The sample's time point label, decoded: pre-sensitization, week 0. What this sample's treatment or condition label stands for: therapeutic diphenylcyclopropenone sensitization with weekly scalp DPC. The starting material was whole blood, obtained in connection with sensitization to the hapten diphenylcyclopropenone (DPC). These receptors were collected from a woman in her twenties or thirties with alopecia areata. Some clones in this sample may be carry-over from other donors' samples.

This clonotype was found a few times. The chain joins TRBV6-5 to TRBJ2-3; D possibly uses TRBD1 or TRBD2 (5 bases each). The CDR3 length is 13 residues. The germline V gene has CDR1 MNHEY and CDR2 SVGAGI. Deletions cut 6 bases from V and 0 bases from J, with 7 bases between. CDR3 DNA: TGTGCCAGCAGAAGGGACAGCACAGATACGCAGTATTTT. Its protein is CASRRDSTDTQYF.

J is TRBJ2-7 and V is TRBV9; TRBD2 matches 13 bases. Germline values: CDR1 SGDLS, CDR2 YYNGEE. The CDR3 runs to 16 residues. After removal of 2 bases from V and 0 bases from J, the junction contained 2 bases not matched to a gene. The CDR3 reads CASSVGLAGSSYEQYF. CDR3 coding DNA: TGTGCCAGCAGCGTGGGACTAGCGGGGAGCTCCTACGAGCAGTACTTC.

At least ten counts were recorded for this clonotype. This sequence joins TRBV19 and TRBJ2-2; TRBD2 matches 10 bases. Germline-derived CDR1 and CDR2 are LNHDA and SQIVND (reference sequence). The V segment lost 3 bases and the J segment 1 base; nucleotides outside the gene matches: 5. CDR3 length: 17 residues. The CDR3 DNA reads TGTGCCAGTAGTATCCGACTAGCGGGCGAGAACACCGGGGAGCTGTTTTTT. Its protein product is CASSIRLAGENTGELFF.

This clonotype was seen more than once but under ten times. The chain joins TRBV29-1 to TRBJ2-7, with a weak D call TRBD2 (5 bases). The V end lost 4 bases, the J end lost 0 bases, and 13 bases lay between the germline ends. The CDR3 runs 14 residues. Germline-derived CDR1 and CDR2 are SQVTM and ANQGSEA. CDR3 protein: CSVGTPGSSYEQYF. The DNA of the CDR3 is TGCAGCGTTGGGACCCCGGGGTCCTCCTACGAGCAGTACTTC.

This chain joins TRBV14 and TRBJ1-1; D is perhaps TRBD1 (6 bases). Trimming left V 1 base short and J 0 bases short, with 15 bases between. Germline V gives CDR1 SGHDN, CDR2 FVKESK. This CDR3 has 17 residues. The CDR3 nucleotides read TGTGCCAGCAGCCAAGGGAGGGGGGACTATTTGAACACTGAAGCTTTCTTT. It specifies CASSQGRGDYLNTEAFF.

This clonotype appeared many times. This chain connects TRBV3-1 to TRBJ2-1, with 9 bases aligning to TRBD2. Germline CDR1 is LGHDT and CDR2 is YNNKEL (reference sequence). The CDR3 has 16 amino acids. With 1 base clipped from V and 10 bases from J, the junction kept 11 bases outside the gene matches. CDR3 amino acids: CASSQGASGKRGEQFF. CDR3 DNA sequence: TGTGCCAGCAGCCAAGGGGCTAGCGGGAAACGAGGGGAGCAGTTCTTC.

This clonotype was seen at least ten times. Compared with germline, one end of the junction differs, possibly owing to a read error. The V call is TRBV5-6, the J call TRBJ1-5; 7 bases fit TRBD1. CDR1 and CDR2 from the germline V gene are SGHDT and YYEEEE. The CDR3 covers 14 residues. The CDR3 nucleotides read TGTGCCAGCAGCTTCCGGGACAGAGATCAGCCCCAGCAGTTT. Residues: CASSFRDRDQPQQF.

The chain couples TRBV7-3 to TRBJ1-1, with TRBD1 as a possible D gene (6 bases). In germline, CDR1 is SGHTA, CDR2 FQGTGA. V lost 1 base, J lost 0 bases, and 9 bases lay in between. The CDR3 has 15 amino acids. CDR3 loop: CASSLNEGVNTEAFF. The CDR3 DNA sequence: TGTGCCAGCAGCTTAAACGAGGGGGTGAACACTGAAGCTTTCTTT.

The genes are TRBV7-8 and TRBJ2-1; 7 nucleotides align to TRBD2. CDR1 and CDR2 (germline): SGHVS, FQNEAQ. The CDR3 spans 14 residues. After removal of 5 bases from V and 2 bases from J, the junction contained 3 bases not matched to a gene. The CDR3 DNA reads as TGTGCCAGCAGCCGCGGGACTACCTACAATGAGCAGTTCTTC. Translation: CASSRGTTYNEQFF.

This sequence joins TRBV6-5 and TRBJ2-7, with 7 bases identical to TRBD2. Germline values: CDR1 MNHEY, CDR2 SVGAGI. Germline trimming cut 2 bases from V and 2 bases from J; bases unmatched to any gene: 6. This CDR3 comprises 15 residues. CDR3 region: CASSYGGVPTYEQYF. CDR3 coding DNA: TGTGCCAGCAGTTACGGGGGGGTCCCCACCTACGAGCAGTACTTC.

This clonotype has ten or more counts. The V call is TRBV19, the J call TRBJ2-3, with D hard to call. V was clipped by 7 bases and J by 1 base, with 18 bases between them. This CDR3 has 16 residues. Germline assignment: CDR1 LNHDA and CDR2 SQIVND (reference sequence). CDR3 coding DNA: TGTGCCAGTATCCCCGAAGCAGGTGGGCGCACAGATACGCAGTATTTT. This translates into CASIPEAGGRTDTQYF.

This clonotype has at least ten counts. V is TRBV6-2 or TRBV6-3 and J is TRBJ2-2; D may be TRBD1 or TRBD2 (5 bases each). Germline V gene sequence: CDR1 MNHEY, CDR2 SVGEGT. V shed 7 bases and J shed 3 bases, with 18 bases lying between them. CDR3 length equals 16 residues. In DNA form, the CDR3 reads TGTGCCAGCACCTACGTTTTGGGGCGGGACACCGGGGAGCTGTTTTTT. It codes for CASTYVLGRDTGELFF.

This clonotype was picked up a small number of times. V is TRBV20-1 and J is TRBJ2-7; TRBD1 aligns across 8 bases. Trimming at V came to 1 base and at J to 6 bases, leaving 11 bases not matched to a gene. Looked up from germline, CDR1 is DFQATT and CDR2 is SNEGSKA (reference sequence). The CDR3 runs to 15 residues. CDR3 sequence (DNA): TGCAGTGCTAGAGGCTCAGGGGGCCTCCTTTTCGAGCAGTACTTC. Protein product: CSARGSGGLLFEQYF.

This clonotype came up many times. The rearrangement links TRBV6-2 or TRBV6-3 to TRBJ2-2; TRBD1 agrees at 11 bases. V lost 6 bases, J lost 4 bases, and 4 bases stayed unmatched. The CDR3 spans 15 residues. Germline V gene lookup returns CDR1 MNHEY and CDR2 SVGEGT. CDR3 DNA sequence: TGTGCCAGCAGATGGGACAGGGGGGGCACCGGGGAGCTGTTTTTT. This sequence encodes CASRWDRGGTGELFF.

This clonotype was recorded many times. J is TRBJ1-1 and V is TRBV7-8; 8 bases fit TRBD1. The CDR3 is 15 amino acids. Germline CDR1 reads SGHVS; CDR2 reads FQNEAQ. J lost 0 bases, V lost 0 bases, and 0 bases had no gene match. The CDR3 region has the DNA TGTGCCAGCAGCTTAGCGACAGGGGTGAACACTGAAGCTTTCTTT. Its protein product is CASSLATGVNTEAFF.

The chain combines TRBV9 with TRBJ2-1; TRBD2 matches at 12 bases. There are 14 residues in the CDR3. V dropped 5 bases and J dropped 7; count of bases not matched to a gene: 4. Germline assignment: CDR1 SGDLS and CDR2 YYNGEE. The CDR3 coding sequence is TGTGCCAGCAGTCGGACTAGCGGGAAAAATGAGCAGTTCTTC. This gives the protein CASSRTSGKNEQFF.

Notes on this clonotype: This may be a read error: a much more frequent sequence differs by one nucleotide. J is TRBJ2-1 and V is TRBV20-1; unclear D gene. Trimming took off 3 bases at V and 3 bases at J, with 9 bases between the two ends. The CDR3 is 13 amino acids. The germline V gene has CDR1 DFQATT and CDR2 SNEGSKA (reference sequence). CDR3 region: CSASFRGYNEQFF. The CDR3, as DNA: TGCAGTGCTAGTTTTCGAGGCTACAATGAGCAGTTCTTC.

This clonotype has a count of ten or more. The chain employs TRBV7-9 and TRBJ2-5, with D possibly being TRBD1 or TRBD2 (5 bases each). The CDR3 is 14 residues long. The V gene lost 0 bases and the J gene lost 5 bases, with 10 bases spanning the gap. CDR1 SEHNR and CDR2 FQNEAQ come from the germline V gene (reference sequence). DNA for the CDR3: TGTGCCAGCAGCTTAGCCGCAGGGACGGAGACCCAGTACTTC. Its translation is CASSLAAGTETQYF.

This chain uses TRBV6-1 with TRBJ2-1, with 11 nucleotides matching TRBD2. The J segment lost 1 base and the V segment lost 7 bases, leaving 12 bases of the junction unmatched. Germline assignment: CDR1 MNHNS and CDR2 SASEGT. The CDR3 totals 18 residues. The CDR3, as DNA: TGTGCCAGCACCCCGGAACTAGCGGGAGTGAGTTCCTACAATGAGCAGTTCTTC. Translation: CASTPELAGVSSYNEQFF.

This clonotype has at least ten counts. The chain is built from TRBV11-2 and TRBJ2-2; 7 bases line up with TRBD2. J gave up 10 bases and V 0 bases, and 5 bases lay outside the gene matches. The CDR3 is made up of 14 amino acids. Germline CDR1 SGHAT, CDR2 FQNNGV. The CDR3 loop reads CASSLDPGTTELFF. The CDR3 nucleotides read TGTGCCAGCAGCTTAGATCCAGGGACTACGGAGCTGTTTTTT. Full variable domain (remainder filled in from reference TRBV11-2 and TRBJ2-2): EAGVAQSPRYKIIEKRQSVAFWCNPISGHATLYWYQQILGQGPKLLIQFQNNGVVDDSQLPKDRFSAERLKGVDSTLKIQPAKLEDSAVYLCASSLDPGTTELFFGEGSRLTVL.

The chain carries TRBV28 and TRBJ1-1; D remains unclear. Germline V gene data show CDR1 as MDHEN and CDR2 as SYDVKM. The V end lost 6 bases, the J end lost 0 bases, and 8 bases lay between the germline ends. The CDR3 contains 13 residues. The CDR3 DNA reads TGTGCCAGCAGCCAGAATATGAACACTGAAGCTTTCTTT. Translation: CASSQNMNTEAFF.

This clonotype was counted a few times. The J gene is TRBJ2-1, the V gene TRBV20-1, with 13 bases lining up with TRBD2. CDR3 length equals 20 residues. CDR1 DFQATT and CDR2 SNEGSKA come from the germline V gene (reference sequence). Germline trimming cut 0 bases from V and 10 bases from J; bases unmatched to any gene: 21. The DNA for the CDR3 is TGCAGTGCTAGAGATTGGAACGGACTAGCGGGAGAGTCCGAGATTGGGGAGCAGTTCTTC. Its translation: CSARDWNGLAGESEIGEQFF.

The chain links TRBV7-3 to TRBJ2-5; 8 bases agree with TRBD2. Germline values: CDR1 SGHTA, CDR2 FQGTGA. The CDR3 spans 15 residues. V shed 5 bases and J 5 bases; nucleotides not matched to a gene: 10. For the CDR3, the DNA is TGTGCCAGCAGCCCCGTGGCGGGAGGCAGTGAGACCCAGTACTTC. Its protein is CASSPVAGGSETQYF.